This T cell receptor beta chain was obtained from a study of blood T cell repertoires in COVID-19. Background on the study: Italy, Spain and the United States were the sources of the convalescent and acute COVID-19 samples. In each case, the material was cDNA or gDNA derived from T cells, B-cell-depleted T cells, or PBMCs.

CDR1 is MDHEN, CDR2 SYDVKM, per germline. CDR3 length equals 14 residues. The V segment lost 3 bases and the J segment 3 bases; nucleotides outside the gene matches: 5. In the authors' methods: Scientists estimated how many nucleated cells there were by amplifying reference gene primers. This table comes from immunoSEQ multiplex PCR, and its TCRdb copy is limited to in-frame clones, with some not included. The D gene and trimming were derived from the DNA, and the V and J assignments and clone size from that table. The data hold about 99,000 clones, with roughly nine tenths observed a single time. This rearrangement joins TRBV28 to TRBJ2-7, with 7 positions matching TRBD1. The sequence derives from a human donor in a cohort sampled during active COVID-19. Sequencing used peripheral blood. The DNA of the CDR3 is TGTGCCAGCAGTTTGGGGGACAGCGGCTACGAGCAGTACTTC. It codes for CASSLGDSGYEQYF.